A selection of T cell receptor beta chains follows, all from one sample in a study of cytomegalovirus exposure and HLA in healthy donors. Repertoires were generated with immunoSEQ multiplex PCR, while TCRdb's copy carries only in-frame clones and drops some. The sample records some 170,000 clones, 80% to 90% being singletons. Sequenced input: PBMCs. The receptor source for this set is a woman under 30 in good health and CMV-seropositive. CDR3s include the opening cysteine and the closing phenylalanine or tryptophan. A D gene is named only where the DNA matches it firmly. Clone size is stated in some rows and not others, as once, few, many or a class when expanded.

cdr3_nt: TGTGCCAGCAGTTTATATCAGGGCGTAGGGAACTATGGCTACACCTTC
cdr3_aa: CASSLYQGVGNYGYTF
clone_size: .
v_call: TRBV27
d_call: .
j_call: TRBJ1-2

cdr3_nt: TGTGCCAGCGGGGGGGAGCCTAGTGAAAAACTGTTTTTT
cdr3_aa: CASGGEPSEKLFF
clone_size: .
v_call: TRBV7-2
d_call: .
j_call: TRBJ1-4

cdr3_nt: TGTGCCAGCAGGTGGGAGGGGATTAGTGAAAAACTGTTTTTT
cdr3_aa: CASRWEGISEKLFF
clone_size: .
v_call: TRBV6-1
d_call: .
j_call: TRBJ1-4

cdr3_nt: TGCGCCAGCAGCCAGGGAAACTCTGGAAACACCATATATTTT
cdr3_aa: CASSQGNSGNTIYF
clone_size: once
v_call: TRBV5-1
d_call: .
j_call: TRBJ1-3

cdr3_nt: TGTGCCACCGGGACAGCGAACACCGGGGAGCTGTTTTTT
cdr3_aa: CATGTANTGELFF
clone_size: .
v_call: TRBV28
d_call: TRBD1
j_call: TRBJ2-2

cdr3_nt: TGTGCCAGCAGGGCCTTGTATGGCTACACCTTC
cdr3_aa: CASRALYGYTF
clone_size: .
v_call: TRBV6-5
d_call: .
j_call: TRBJ1-2

cdr3_nt: TGCAGCGTTGAAGATCCCACAGGGCCCTACTACGAGCAGTACTTC
cdr3_aa: CSVEDPTGPYYEQYF
clone_size: .
v_call: TRBV29-1
d_call: .
j_call: TRBJ2-7

cdr3_nt: TGTGCCATCAGTGGGCAGGGATCTGGGGCCAACGTCCTGACTTTC
cdr3_aa: CAISGQGSGANVLTF
clone_size: .
v_call: TRBV10-3
d_call: .
j_call: TRBJ2-6

cdr3_nt: TGTGCCAGCAGCCCGGGACAGAGTTCTGGAAACACCATATATTTT
cdr3_aa: CASSPGQSSGNTIYF
clone_size: .
v_call: TRBV6-5
d_call: TRBD1
j_call: TRBJ1-3

cdr3_nt: TGTGCCAGCACGCTCAGGCCGGGGGGGCGGTACGAGCAGTACTTC
cdr3_aa: CASTLRPGGRYEQYF
clone_size: .
v_call: TRBV27
d_call: TRBD2
j_call: TRBJ2-7

cdr3_nt: TGTGCCAGCACAACCCTAAGGGGTGAAAAACTGTTTTTT
cdr3_aa: CASTTLRGEKLFF
clone_size: .
v_call: TRBV27
d_call: .
j_call: TRBJ1-4

cdr3_nt: TGTGCCAGCAGCGTAGGGGGCGGGGGGCGGTGGGATACGCAGTATTTT
cdr3_aa: CASSVGGGGRWDTQYF
clone_size: .
v_call: TRBV9
d_call: TRBD2
j_call: TRBJ2-3

cdr3_nt: TGTGCCAGCAGCTCAGACAGCTTTTATGAAAAACTGTTTTTT
cdr3_aa: CASSSDSFYEKLFF
clone_size: .
v_call: TRBV7-9
d_call: .
j_call: TRBJ1-4

cdr3_nt: TGTGCCAGCAGGGAGTTAGGGACAGGGAATATCCCTGAAGCTTTCTTT
cdr3_aa: CASRELGTGNIPEAFF
clone_size: .
v_call: TRBV9
d_call: TRBD1
j_call: TRBJ1-1

cdr3_nt: TGCGCCAGCAGCACAAACCGGGACAGGGTTGGCTACACCTTC
cdr3_aa: CASSTNRDRVGYTF
clone_size: .
v_call: TRBV5-1
d_call: TRBD1
j_call: TRBJ1-2

cdr3_nt: TGTGCCATCAGCGAGCTAGCGACGGGGCAGGGGGTTACCTGGGCCAACGTCCTGACTTTC
cdr3_aa: CAISELATGQGVTWANVLTF
clone_size: few
v_call: TRBV10-3
d_call: .
j_call: TRBJ2-6

cdr3_nt: TGCGCCAGCAGCCAAAGTGAGAGCACAGATACGCAGTATTTT
cdr3_aa: CASSQSESTDTQYF
clone_size: once
v_call: TRBV4-1
d_call: .
j_call: TRBJ2-3

cdr3_nt: TGTGCCAGCAGCGTTGGAACAGCCTTTTCCTACGAGCAGTACTTC
cdr3_aa: CASSVGTAFSYEQYF
clone_size: .
v_call: TRBV5-6
d_call: .
j_call: TRBJ2-7

cdr3_nt: TGCAGCGTTGAAATGTCGGACAGGGTGAACGTCCTGACTTTC
cdr3_aa: CSVEMSDRVNVLTF
clone_size: .
v_call: TRBV29-1
d_call: TRBD1
j_call: TRBJ2-6

cdr3_nt: TGTGCCAGCAGCCCCGAGGCATTACCCGAGCAGTACTTC
cdr3_aa: CASSPEALPEQYF
clone_size: once
v_call: TRBV5-4
d_call: .
j_call: TRBJ2-7

cdr3_nt: TGTGCCAGCAGCTCCCCGAGGACAGGTCTCTCCTACGAGCAGTACTTC
cdr3_aa: CASSSPRTGLSYEQYF
clone_size: .
v_call: TRBV7-2
d_call: TRBD1
j_call: TRBJ2-7

cdr3_nt: TGTGCCAGCAGTTACTCAGGTACAGGGATGAACACTGAAGCTTTCTTT
cdr3_aa: CASSYSGTGMNTEAFF
clone_size: .
v_call: TRBV6-5
d_call: .
j_call: TRBJ1-1

cdr3_nt: TGCAGTGCTAGAGTTGGGCATACGCAGTATTTT
cdr3_aa: CSARVGHTQYF
clone_size: .
v_call: TRBV20-1
d_call: .
j_call: TRBJ2-3

cdr3_nt: TGTGCCAGCAAGAGGGGGGGGGACACTGAAGCTTTCTTT
cdr3_aa: CASKRGGDTEAFF
clone_size: .
v_call: TRBV6-6
d_call: .
j_call: TRBJ1-1

cdr3_nt: TGTGCCAGCAGCAGTTGGGAACCCGGGACAGGGCTGTACTATGGCTACACCTTC
cdr3_aa: CASSSWEPGTGLYYGYTF
clone_size: .
v_call: TRBV5-6
d_call: TRBD1
j_call: TRBJ1-2

cdr3_nt: TGTGCCAGCAGTTCAACGGCCCAGGAAGTCGAGCAGTACTTC
cdr3_aa: CASSSTAQEVEQYF
clone_size: .
v_call: TRBV2
d_call: .
j_call: TRBJ2-7

cdr3_nt: TGTGCCAGCAGCATGACCGGGACTAGCGCGCCCTACGAGCAGTACTTC
cdr3_aa: CASSMTGTSAPYEQYF
clone_size: once
v_call: TRBV21-1
d_call: .
j_call: TRBJ2-7

cdr3_nt: TGTTCCAGCAGCTTAGACCACTCAGGAGCTTTCTTT
cdr3_aa: CSSSLDHSGAFF
clone_size: once
v_call: TRBV7-9
d_call: .
j_call: TRBJ1-1

cdr3_nt: TGTGCCAGCAGCTTAGGCGATGGTGGGGGGTACACTGAAGCTTTCTTT
cdr3_aa: CASSLGDGGGYTEAFF
clone_size: .
v_call: TRBV7-8
d_call: .
j_call: TRBJ1-1

cdr3_nt: TGCAGCGTCCCCAGACTGACTAGCTCGGAGACCCAGTACTTC
cdr3_aa: CSVPRLTSSETQYF
clone_size: .
v_call: TRBV29-1
d_call: TRBD2
j_call: TRBJ2-5

cdr3_nt: TGCGCCAGCAGTCCGACATCACTTGGAGACAGGAAACGTAATGAAAAACTGTTTTTT
cdr3_aa: CASSPTSLGDRKRNEKLFF
clone_size: .
v_call: TRBV23-1
d_call: .
j_call: TRBJ1-4

cdr3_nt: TGCGCCAGCAGATCGGACAGGGGGCCCACTGGGGCCAACGTCCTGACTTTC
cdr3_aa: CASRSDRGPTGANVLTF
clone_size: .
v_call: TRBV10-1
d_call: TRBD1
j_call: TRBJ2-6

cdr3_nt: TGTGCCTGGAGAAGTACAGGGATCTACGAGCAGTACTTC
cdr3_aa: CAWRSTGIYEQYF
clone_size: .
v_call: TRBV30
d_call: .
j_call: TRBJ2-7

cdr3_nt: TGCGCCAGCAGTGAGTCGTACAGGGGGCCGTGGGAGCAGTACTTC
cdr3_aa: CASSESYRGPWEQYF
clone_size: few
v_call: TRBV10-2
d_call: TRBD1
j_call: TRBJ2-7

cdr3_nt: TGTGCCAGCAGCTTATTCGGGGGGCCACAAGAGACCCAGTACTTC
cdr3_aa: CASSLFGGPQETQYF
clone_size: .
v_call: TRBV7-9
d_call: .
j_call: TRBJ2-5

cdr3_nt: TGTGCCAGCAGCTTTATCGCTGGGGGCCACGCCAAACCTTTAAACTATGGCTACACCTTC
cdr3_aa: CASSFIAGGHAKPLNYGYTF
clone_size: .
v_call: TRBV7-3
d_call: .
j_call: TRBJ1-2

cdr3_nt: TGTGCCAGCAGTGAAGCCGAAGCGGGGGCGAACTCTGGGGCCAACGTCCTGACTTTC
cdr3_aa: CASSEAEAGANSGANVLTF
clone_size: .
v_call: TRBV2
d_call: TRBD2
j_call: TRBJ2-6

cdr3_nt: TGTGCCAGCAGCCAAGTTATATACACTGAAGCTTTCTTT
cdr3_aa: CASSQVIYTEAFF
clone_size: .
v_call: TRBV4-2
d_call: .
j_call: TRBJ1-1

cdr3_nt: TGCGCCAGCAGCTTGTTACGAGACACCTCCTACGAGCAGTACTTC
cdr3_aa: CASSLLRDTSYEQYF
clone_size: .
v_call: TRBV5-1
d_call: .
j_call: TRBJ2-7

cdr3_nt: TGTGCCAGCAGCTCCGGTGAGAACACTGAAGCTTTCTTT
cdr3_aa: CASSSGENTEAFF
clone_size: .
v_call: TRBV13
d_call: .
j_call: TRBJ1-1

cdr3_nt: TGTGCCAGTAGTATTGGACAGGTCAACACTGAAGCTTTCTTT
cdr3_aa: CASSIGQVNTEAFF
clone_size: .
v_call: TRBV19
d_call: TRBD1
j_call: TRBJ1-1

cdr3_nt: TGTGCCTGGAGTATACAGGGGGGGGTCTATGGCTACACCTTC
cdr3_aa: CAWSIQGGVYGYTF
clone_size: .
v_call: TRBV30
d_call: TRBD1
j_call: TRBJ1-2

cdr3_nt: TGTGCCACCAGCAGAGACCTGAGCCGGGGTCAGCCCCAGCATTTT
cdr3_aa: CATSRDLSRGQPQHF
clone_size: .
v_call: TRBV15
d_call: .
j_call: TRBJ1-5

cdr3_nt: TGTGCCAGCAGCCCAGGGACAGGGGTTTCCTTCTATGGCTACACCTTC
cdr3_aa: CASSPGTGVSFYGYTF
clone_size: .
v_call: TRBV5-4
d_call: TRBD1
j_call: TRBJ1-2

cdr3_nt: TGTGCCAGCGGCAGGGAAGACACTGAAGCTTTCTTT
cdr3_aa: CASGREDTEAFF
clone_size: few
v_call: TRBV7-9
d_call: .
j_call: TRBJ1-1

cdr3_nt: TGTGCCAGTAGTATGTCGTCGGCCAGGGGAAATCTGCAATACGGTTACGAGCAGTACTTC
cdr3_aa: CASSMSSARGNLQYGYEQYF
clone_size: .
v_call: TRBV19
d_call: .
j_call: TRBJ2-7

cdr3_nt: TGTGCCACCAGCAGAGAATCGGGGCGGGGGCGAATGAGCAATCAGCCCCAGCATTTT
cdr3_aa: CATSRESGRGRMSNQPQHF
clone_size: .
v_call: TRBV15
d_call: .
j_call: TRBJ1-5

cdr3_nt: TGTGCCACCAGTAGCCGACAGGGGGCAGATGGCTACACCTTC
cdr3_aa: CATSSRQGADGYTF
clone_size: .
v_call: TRBV19
d_call: TRBD1
j_call: TRBJ1-2

cdr3_nt: TGTGCCAGCAGCCCCTCGGGCGGGGTTATCCGGGGCAATGAGCAGTTCTTC
cdr3_aa: CASSPSGGVIRGNEQFF
clone_size: .
v_call: TRBV7-9
d_call: .
j_call: TRBJ2-1

cdr3_nt: TGCAGCGTTGAGCTAGCGGGGGGCCGGATCGTCAACGAGCAGTTCTTC
cdr3_aa: CSVELAGGRIVNEQFF
clone_size: .
v_call: TRBV29-1
d_call: TRBD2
j_call: TRBJ2-1